This is a list of T cell receptor beta chains from one sample in a study of T cell responses to AZD1222 COVID-19 vaccine. Generated by immunoSEQ multiplex PCR, the TCRdb table keeps only in-frame clones and is missing some. The table has 120,000 or so clones, 80% to 90% seen once. Sequencing used peripheral blood, obtained on day 0 of MenACWY control vaccination. These receptors all come from an adult in good health. CDR3s include the opening cysteine and the closing phenylalanine or tryptophan. The order of the fields is clone size, V gene, D gene, CDR3 length, J gene, CDR3 DNA, CDR3 protein. The D gene is left open where the match is weak. Some rows have no size entry. The others give once, few or many, or a class for an expanded clone.

size: .; V: TRBV3-1/TRBV3-2; D: TRBD1; length: 15; J: TRBJ2-2; DNA: TGTGCCAGCAGCGGGACAGGGGGTAACACCGGGGAGCTGTTTTTT; CDR3: CASSGTGGNTGELFF
size: .; V: TRBV5-4; D: TRBD1; length: 16; J: TRBJ2-3; DNA: TGTGCCAGCAGCTACGACAGGGGGCCAATCACAGATACGCAGTATTTT; CDR3: CASSYDRGPITDTQYF
size: .; V: TRBV7-8; D: .; length: 16; J: TRBJ2-1; DNA: TGTGCCAGCAGCCTGCTTTGGTTTGCGCCCTACAATGAGCAGTTCTTC; CDR3: CASSLLWFAPYNEQFF
size: .; V: TRBV5-5; D: .; length: 15; J: TRBJ2-5; DNA: TGTGCCAGCAGGAAGACCCAACCGGGGCAAGAGACCCAGTACTTC; CDR3: CASRKTQPGQETQYF
size: .; V: TRBV6-6; D: .; length: 12; J: TRBJ1-1; DNA: TGTGCCAGCAGTAAAGGGGAATCAGAAGCTTTCTTT; CDR3: CASSKGESEAFF
size: .; V: TRBV11-3; D: TRBD1; length: 14; J: TRBJ1-6; DNA: TGTGCCAGCAGCGTGGGACAGAATAATTCACCCCTCCACTTT; CDR3: CASSVGQNNSPLHF
size: .; V: TRBV6-5; D: TRBD1; length: 15; J: TRBJ1-1; DNA: TGTGCCAGCACCCCCTCGAGACAGGGTGAGAGTGAAGCTTTCTTT; CDR3: CASTPSRQGESEAFF
size: few; V: TRBV29-1; D: .; length: 16; J: TRBJ1-5; DNA: TGCAGCGTTGAAGGTTGGGGGGAGGTAAGCAATCAGCCCCAGCATTTT; CDR3: CSVEGWGEVSNQPQHF
size: .; V: TRBV7-8; D: .; length: 13; J: TRBJ2-4; DNA: TGTGCCAGCAGCTCCGTCTCCGTAAACATTCAGTACTTC; CDR3: CASSSVSVNIQYF
size: .; V: TRBV7-8; D: TRBD1; length: 16; J: TRBJ1-6; DNA: TGTGCCAGCAGCTTGGGACAGGGGGCTACTAATTCACCCCTCCACTTT; CDR3: CASSLGQGATNSPLHF
size: once; V: TRBV5-6; D: TRBD1; length: 16; J: TRBJ1-4; DNA: TGTGCCAGCAGCTATGGACAGGGGGCTATGGGGGAAAAACTGTTTTTT; CDR3: CASSYGQGAMGEKLFF
size: .; V: TRBV7-9; D: .; length: 12; J: TRBJ1-2; DNA: TGTGCCAGCAGCTACGGACTAACTGGCTACACCTTC; CDR3: CASSYGLTGYTF
size: .; V: TRBV14; D: TRBD2; length: 15; J: TRBJ2-7; DNA: TGTGCCAGCAGCCAAGTAGCGGGAGGTAGATACGAGCAGTACTTC; CDR3: CASSQVAGGRYEQYF
size: once; V: TRBV4-3; D: .; length: 15; J: TRBJ2-1; DNA: TGCGCCAGCAGCCAAGATAAGAGCTCCTACAATGAGCAGTTCTTC; CDR3: CASSQDKSSYNEQFF
size: .; V: TRBV5-5; D: TRBD1; length: 19; J: TRBJ1-6; DNA: TGTGCCAGCAGCTTGGAGGCTCGGGGCAGGGGGTCCTATAATTCACCCCTCCACTTT; CDR3: CASSLEARGRGSYNSPLHF
size: few; V: TRBV29-1; D: .; length: 12; J: TRBJ2-7; DNA: TGCAGCGTTGCAGAATTTGAAACGGGACAGTACTTC; CDR3: CSVAEFETGQYF
size: few; V: TRBV5-1; D: .; length: 13; J: TRBJ2-5; DNA: TGCGCCAGCAGCTTGGGAGTGGGGGAGACCCAGTACTTC; CDR3: CASSLGVGETQYF
size: .; V: TRBV30; D: TRBD2; length: 14; J: TRBJ2-3; DNA: TGTGCCTGGGCGGGGGGACACTTCACAGATACGCAGTATTTT; CDR3: CAWAGGHFTDTQYF
size: .; V: TRBV11-3; D: TRBD1; length: 16; J: TRBJ1-1; DNA: TGTGCCAGCAGCCTGGGGGACAGGGTCTTGGTCACTGAAGCTTTCTTT; CDR3: CASSLGDRVLVTEAFF
size: once; V: TRBV6-5; D: .; length: 11; J: TRBJ2-5; DNA: TGTGCCAGCGGAAGGCAAGAGACCCAGTACTTC; CDR3: CASGRQETQYF
size: .; V: TRBV28; D: TRBD2; length: 14; J: TRBJ2-7; DNA: TGTGCCAGCAGTCTTGGGCTAGCGGCCTACGAGCAGTACTTC; CDR3: CASSLGLAAYEQYF
size: .; V: TRBV7-9; D: .; length: 14; J: TRBJ1-3; DNA: TGTGCCAGCAGCTTAGTCGGGAAAGGAAACACCATATATTTT; CDR3: CASSLVGKGNTIYF
size: .; V: TRBV3-1/TRBV3-2; D: .; length: 13; J: TRBJ2-3; DNA: TGTGCCAGCAGCCAGACGACTTGGGGTACGCAGTATTTT; CDR3: CASSQTTWGTQYF
size: .; V: TRBV3-1/TRBV3-2; D: .; length: 14; J: TRBJ2-7; DNA: TGTGCCAGCAGCCAAGGGGCTGCCCCCGACGAGCAGTACTTC; CDR3: CASSQGAAPDEQYF
size: .; V: TRBV6-2/TRBV6-3; D: TRBD1; length: 17; J: TRBJ1-1; DNA: TGTGCCAGCAGTGGCCGGGACAGGGGGACGCCGAACACTGAAGCTTTCTTT; CDR3: CASSGRDRGTPNTEAFF